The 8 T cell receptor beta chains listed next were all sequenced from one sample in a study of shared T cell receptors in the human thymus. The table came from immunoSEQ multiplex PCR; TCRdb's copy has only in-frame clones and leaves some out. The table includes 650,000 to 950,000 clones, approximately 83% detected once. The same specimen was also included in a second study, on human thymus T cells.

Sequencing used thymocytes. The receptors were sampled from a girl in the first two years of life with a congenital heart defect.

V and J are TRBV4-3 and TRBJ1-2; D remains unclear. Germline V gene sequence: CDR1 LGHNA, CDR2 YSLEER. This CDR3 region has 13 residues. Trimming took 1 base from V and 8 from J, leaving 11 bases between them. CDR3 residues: CASSQVLDGGYTF. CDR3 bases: TGCGCCAGCAGCCAAGTACTAGACGGAGGCTACACCTTC.

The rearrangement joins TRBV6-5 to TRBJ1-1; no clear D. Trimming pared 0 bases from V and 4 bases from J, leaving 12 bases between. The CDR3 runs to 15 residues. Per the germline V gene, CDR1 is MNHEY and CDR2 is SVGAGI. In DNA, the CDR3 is TGTGCCAGCAGTTACTCGAGAGGTGTCTCCACTGAAGCTTTCTTT. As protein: CASSYSRGVSTEAFF.

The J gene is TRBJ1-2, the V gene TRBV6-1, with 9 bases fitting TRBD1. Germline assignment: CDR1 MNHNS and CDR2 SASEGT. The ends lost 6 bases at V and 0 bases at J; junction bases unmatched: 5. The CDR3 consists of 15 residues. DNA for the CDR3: TGTGCCAGCAGCCGGACAGGGGATGCTAACTATGGCTACACCTTC. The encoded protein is CASSRTGDANYGYTF.

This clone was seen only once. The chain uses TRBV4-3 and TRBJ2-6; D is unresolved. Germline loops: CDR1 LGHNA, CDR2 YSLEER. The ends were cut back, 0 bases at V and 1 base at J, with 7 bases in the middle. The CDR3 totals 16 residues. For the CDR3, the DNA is TGCGCCAGCAGCCAAGACTTATTTTCTGGGGCCAACGTCCTGACTTTC. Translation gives CASSQDLFSGANVLTF.

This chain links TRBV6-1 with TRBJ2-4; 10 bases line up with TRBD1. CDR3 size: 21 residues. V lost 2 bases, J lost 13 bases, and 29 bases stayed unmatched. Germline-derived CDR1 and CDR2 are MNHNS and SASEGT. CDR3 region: CASSEKSYYSTDRGRGVGQYF. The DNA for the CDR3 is TGTGCCAGCAGTGAAAAGAGTTACTATTCTACAGACAGGGGGCGAGGTGTGGGACAGTACTTC.

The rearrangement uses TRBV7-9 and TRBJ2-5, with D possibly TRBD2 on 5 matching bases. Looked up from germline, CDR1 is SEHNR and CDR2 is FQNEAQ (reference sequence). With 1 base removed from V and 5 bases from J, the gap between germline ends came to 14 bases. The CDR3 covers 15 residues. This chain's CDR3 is CASSLGSADFETQYF. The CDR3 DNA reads TGTGCCAGCAGCTTAGGTTCGGCGGACTTTGAGACCCAGTACTTC.

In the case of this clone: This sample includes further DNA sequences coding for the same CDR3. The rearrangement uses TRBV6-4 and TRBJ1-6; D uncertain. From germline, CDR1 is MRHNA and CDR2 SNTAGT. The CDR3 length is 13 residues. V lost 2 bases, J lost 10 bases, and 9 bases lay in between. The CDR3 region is CASSDGRNSPLHF. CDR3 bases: TGTGCCAGCAGTGACGGCAGGAACTCACCCCTCCACTTT.

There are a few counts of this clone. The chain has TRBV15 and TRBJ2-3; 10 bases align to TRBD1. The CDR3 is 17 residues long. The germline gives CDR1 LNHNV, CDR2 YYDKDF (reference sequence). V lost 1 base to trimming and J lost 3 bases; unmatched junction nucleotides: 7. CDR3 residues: CATSRAGQGDVTDTQYF. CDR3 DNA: TGTGCCACCAGCAGAGCAGGACAGGGGGATGTGACAGATACGCAGTATTTT.